By share, the clone carrying this T cell receptor (beta chain) ranks as medium-sized (0.01 to 0.1%). With the library built for alpha chains, this beta chain is off target and its frequency is not meaningful. Trimming removed 3 bases from V and 1 base from J, with 14 bases in between. There are 15 residues in the CDR3. CDR1 DFQATT and CDR2 SNEGSKA come from the germline V gene (reference sequence). The source of the sample is a study of spatial heterogeneity in lung cancer. Study details: Compared with alpha-chain sequences, beta-chain sequences were consistently detected in greater numbers.

Indicated time point: sample taken at primary tumor resection. TCRdb processed the 5' RACE reads anew with MiXCR; each CDR3 protein has one entry. Seen here are thousands of distinct CDR3 sequences, around 3.5% observed once, and the top ten hold approximately 17%. The rearrangement joins TRBV20-1 to TRBJ2-3; a weak D match, TRBD2 (5 bases). The receptor comes from a human donor with early-stage non-small cell lung cancer. The source was lung tissue, collected at surgery. In DNA form, the CDR3 reads TGCAGTGCTAGGGCCCCACTAGGGCGCACAGATACGCAGTATTTT. Translated: CSARAPLGRTDTQYF.